The clone carrying this TCR beta chain was recorded once. CDR3 length: 16 amino acids. V lost 3 bases to trimming and J lost 0 bases, with 13 bases between them. Germline V gene data show CDR1 as KGHSH and CDR2 as LQKENI. In the original processing: Amplified reference gene primers provided the basis for estimating nucleated cell counts. TCRdb's table, derived via immunoSEQ multiplex PCR, lists solely in-frame clones and lacks some. For V, J and clone size, that table is used; D and trimming come from the DNA. Here the sample spans under 75,000 clones, about 80% being singletons. The data were obtained in a study of blood T cell repertoires in COVID-19. Background on the study: Collection of acute and convalescent COVID-19 samples took place in the United States, Italy and Spain. PBMCs, B-cell-depleted T cells, or T cells provided the cDNA or gDNA that made up the material.

The chain links TRBV18 to TRBJ2-3, with D possibly being TRBD1 (5 bases). The TCR sequence derives from a man between 65 and 80 years old who had recovered from COVID-19. The sequenced sample was peripheral blood. Written as DNA, the CDR3 is TGTGCCAGCTCACCTCCCCAACAGGAAAGCACAGATACGCAGTATTTT. It encodes CASSPPQQESTDTQYF.